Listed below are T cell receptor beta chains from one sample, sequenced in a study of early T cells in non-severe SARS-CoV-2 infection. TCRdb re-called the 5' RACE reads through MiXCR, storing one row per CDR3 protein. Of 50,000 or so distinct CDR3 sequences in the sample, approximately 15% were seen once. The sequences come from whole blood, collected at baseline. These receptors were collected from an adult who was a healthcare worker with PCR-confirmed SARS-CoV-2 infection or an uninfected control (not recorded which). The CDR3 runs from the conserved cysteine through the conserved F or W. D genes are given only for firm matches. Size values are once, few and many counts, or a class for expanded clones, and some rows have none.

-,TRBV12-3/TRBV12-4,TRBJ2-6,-,CASSLGANMTF
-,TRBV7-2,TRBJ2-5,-,CVSSLKGVRAYQETQYF
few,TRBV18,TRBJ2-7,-,CASSSTKQGYEQYF
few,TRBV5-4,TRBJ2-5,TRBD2,CASSLAGGGGSETQYF
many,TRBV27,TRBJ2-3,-,CASARWTDTQYF
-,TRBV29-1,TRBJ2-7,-,CSVVGTSYEQYF
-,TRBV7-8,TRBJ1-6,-,CASSLKRGLNSPLHF
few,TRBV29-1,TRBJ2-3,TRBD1,CSVTGTDTDTQYF
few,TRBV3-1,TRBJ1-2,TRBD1,CASSQATGQGFYGYTF
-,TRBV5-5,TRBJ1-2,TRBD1,CASSVMGQGPNYGYTF
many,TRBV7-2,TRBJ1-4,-,CASSLRTATNEKLFF
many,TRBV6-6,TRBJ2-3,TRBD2,CASRRSGTSGSSHTQYF
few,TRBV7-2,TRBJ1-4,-,CASSANPNSNEKLFF
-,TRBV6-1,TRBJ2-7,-,CASSEISRGLSYEQYF
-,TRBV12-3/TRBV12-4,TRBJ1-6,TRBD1,CASSARTGGSPLHF
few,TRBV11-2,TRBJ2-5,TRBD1,CASRKNRGKETQYF
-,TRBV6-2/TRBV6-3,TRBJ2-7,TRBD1,CASISEGRGQGAGKNF
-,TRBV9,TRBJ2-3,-,CASSDTLVDTQYF
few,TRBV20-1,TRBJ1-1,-,CSAGNGGSRGTEAFF
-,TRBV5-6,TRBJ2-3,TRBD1,CASSPWDRSTDTQYF
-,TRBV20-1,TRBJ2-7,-,CSAILSVKPYEQYF
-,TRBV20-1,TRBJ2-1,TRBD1,CSALQGISYNEQFF
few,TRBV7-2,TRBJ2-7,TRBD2,CASSLVSGGSSYEQYF
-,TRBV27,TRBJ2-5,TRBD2,CASSPPGTTKETQYF
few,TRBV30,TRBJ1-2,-,CAWSVGSNYGYTF
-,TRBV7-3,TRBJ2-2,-,CASSSGATGELFF
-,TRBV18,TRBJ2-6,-,CASTQGSSGANVLTF
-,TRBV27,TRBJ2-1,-,CASSLDPGPASNEQFF
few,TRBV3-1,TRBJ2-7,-,CASSQDRTEQYF
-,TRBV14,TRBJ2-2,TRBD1,CASSHWTGSDTGELFF
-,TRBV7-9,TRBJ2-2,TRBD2,CASSKGLAGPNTGELFF
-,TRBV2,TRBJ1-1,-,CASSAVPNTEAFF
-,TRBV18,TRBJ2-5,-,CASSPGLRETQYF
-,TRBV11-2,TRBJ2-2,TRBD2,CASSHGAAGGSTGELFF
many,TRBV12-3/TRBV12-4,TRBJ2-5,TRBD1,CASSLGTGTETQYF
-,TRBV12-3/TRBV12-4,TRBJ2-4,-,CASSFPGSTKNIQYF
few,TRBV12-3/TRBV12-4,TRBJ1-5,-,CASRGVGKAQHF
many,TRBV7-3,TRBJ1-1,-,CASSPSGGLTEAFF
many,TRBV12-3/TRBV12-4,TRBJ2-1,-,CASSLLSEQFF
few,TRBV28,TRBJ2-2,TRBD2,CASTPEASGNTGELFF
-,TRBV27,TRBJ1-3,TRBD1,CASSQGQPGNTIYF
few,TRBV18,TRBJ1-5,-,CASSPQGGLSNQPQHF
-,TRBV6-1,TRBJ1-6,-,CASSEVGGSPLHF
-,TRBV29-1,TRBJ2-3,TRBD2,CSVEGRRGSTDTQYF
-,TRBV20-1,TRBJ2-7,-,CSARDLVSGRHEQYF
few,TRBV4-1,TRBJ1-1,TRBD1,CASSQVAGGSYTEAFF